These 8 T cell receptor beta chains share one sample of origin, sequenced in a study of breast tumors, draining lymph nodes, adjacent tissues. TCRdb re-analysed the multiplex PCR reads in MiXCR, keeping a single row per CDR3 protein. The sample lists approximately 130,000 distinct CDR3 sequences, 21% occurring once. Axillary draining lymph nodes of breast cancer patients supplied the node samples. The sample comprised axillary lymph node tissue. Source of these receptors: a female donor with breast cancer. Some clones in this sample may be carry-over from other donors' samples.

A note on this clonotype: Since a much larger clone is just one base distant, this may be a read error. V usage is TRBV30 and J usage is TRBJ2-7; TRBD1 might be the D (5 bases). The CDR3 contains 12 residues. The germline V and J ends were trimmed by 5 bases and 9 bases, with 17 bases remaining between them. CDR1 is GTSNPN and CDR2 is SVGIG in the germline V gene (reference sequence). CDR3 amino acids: CAWLGPLDRQYF. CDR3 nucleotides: TGTGCCTGGTTGGGGCCACTTGATCGGCAGTACTTC.

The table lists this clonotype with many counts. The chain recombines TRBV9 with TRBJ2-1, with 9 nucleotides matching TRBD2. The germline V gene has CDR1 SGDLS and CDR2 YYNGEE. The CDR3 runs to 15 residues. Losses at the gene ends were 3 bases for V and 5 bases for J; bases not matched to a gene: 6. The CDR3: CASSALASGNNEQFF. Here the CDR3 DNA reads TGTGCCAGCAGCGCCCTGGCTAGCGGGAACAATGAGCAGTTCTTC.

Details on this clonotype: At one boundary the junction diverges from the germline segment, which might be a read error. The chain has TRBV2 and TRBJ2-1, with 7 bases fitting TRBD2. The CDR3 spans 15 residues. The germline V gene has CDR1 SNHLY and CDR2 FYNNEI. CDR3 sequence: CASGEGRGSYNEQFF. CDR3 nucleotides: TGTGCCAGCGGTGAGGGGCGGGGGTCCTACAATGAGCAGTTCTTC.

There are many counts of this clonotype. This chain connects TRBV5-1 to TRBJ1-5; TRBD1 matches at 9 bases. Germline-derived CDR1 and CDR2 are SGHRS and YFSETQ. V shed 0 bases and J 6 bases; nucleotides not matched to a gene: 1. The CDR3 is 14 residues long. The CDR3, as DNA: TGCGCCAGCAGCTTGGGACAGGGGGGTCAGCCCCAGCATTTT. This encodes CASSLGQGGQPQHF.

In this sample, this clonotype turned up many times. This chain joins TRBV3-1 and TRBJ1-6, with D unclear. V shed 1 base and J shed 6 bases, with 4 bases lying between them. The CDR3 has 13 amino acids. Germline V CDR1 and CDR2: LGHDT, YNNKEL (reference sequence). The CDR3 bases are TGTGCCAGCAGCCAAGTTACTAATTCACCCCTCCACTTT. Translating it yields CASSQVTNSPLHF.

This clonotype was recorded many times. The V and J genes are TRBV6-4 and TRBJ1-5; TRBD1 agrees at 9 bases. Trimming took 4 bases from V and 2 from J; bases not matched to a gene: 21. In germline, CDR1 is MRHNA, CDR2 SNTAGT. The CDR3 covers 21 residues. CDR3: CASSVIFRQGGTFLGNQPQHF. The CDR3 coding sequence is TGTGCCAGCAGTGTGATCTTTCGACAGGGGGGAACTTTTCTTGGCAATCAGCCCCAGCATTTT.

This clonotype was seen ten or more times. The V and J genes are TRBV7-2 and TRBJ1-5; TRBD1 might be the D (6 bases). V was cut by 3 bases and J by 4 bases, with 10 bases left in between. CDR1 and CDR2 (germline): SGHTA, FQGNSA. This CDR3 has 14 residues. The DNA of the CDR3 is TGTGCCAGCAGCTTTGGGGGGGCAAATCAGCCCCAGCATTTT. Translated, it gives CASSFGGANQPQHF. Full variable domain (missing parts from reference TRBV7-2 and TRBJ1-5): GAGVSQSPSNKVTEKGKDVELRCDPISGHTALYWYRQSLGQGLEFLIYFQGNSAPDKSGLPSDRFSAERTGGSVSTLTIQRTQQEDSAVYLCASSFGGANQPQHFGDGTRLSIL.

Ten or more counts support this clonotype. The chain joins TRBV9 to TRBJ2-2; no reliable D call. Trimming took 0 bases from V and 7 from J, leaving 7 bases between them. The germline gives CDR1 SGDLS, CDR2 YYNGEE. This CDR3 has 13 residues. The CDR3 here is CASSVDGIGELFF. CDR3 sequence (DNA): TGTGCCAGCAGCGTAGATGGTATCGGGGAGCTGTTTTTT. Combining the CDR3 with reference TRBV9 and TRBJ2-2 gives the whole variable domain DSGVTQTPKHLITATGQRVTLRCSPRSGDLSVYWYQQSLDQGLQFLIQYYNGEERAKGNILERFSAQQFPDLHSELNLSSLELGDSALYFCASSVDGIGELFFGEGSRLTVL.